Each of the 20 T cell receptor beta chains below was sequenced from the same sample in a study of blood T cell repertoires in COVID-19 (TCRdb year 2020). Libraries were prepared through the immunoSEQ multiplex PCR assay. The clones in this table, taken by TCRdb from immuneACCESS, are in-frame only. Not every clone is retained; where verified, under half of the shortfall comes from an unresolved V gene, and the cause of the rest is unknown. This sample gives some 220,000 clones in total; 80% of them show up just once. The ten top clones hold around 7.3% of the sample. Sequencing input: peripheral blood. These receptors were obtained from a woman in her seventies with acute or convalescent COVID-19.

This clone was recorded once. The gene calls are TRBV5-1 and TRBJ2-3; D unresolved. The germline V gene encodes CDR1 SGHRS and CDR2 YFSETQ. This CDR3 has 14 residues. V was shortened by 1 base and J by 2 bases, with 8 bases between the two germline ends. CDR3 loop: CASSLRASTDTQYF. CDR3 coding DNA: TGCGCCAGCAGCTTGCGAGCTTCCACAGATACGCAGTATTTT.

The count of this clone is one. The chain is built from TRBV21-1 and TRBJ2-7; the DNA was not used to check the table's D call, TRBD1. TRBV21-1 is flagged as a pseudogene. This CDR3 is 17 amino acids long. The CDR3 here is CASSKALDRRITYEQYF. In DNA, the CDR3 is TGTGCCAGCAGCAAAGCTCTTGACAGGCGAATTACCTACGAGCAGTACTTC.

This rearrangement joins TRBV5-6 to TRBJ1-4; 8 bases agree with TRBD1. CDR1 and CDR2 from the germline V gene are SGHDT and YYEEEE. This CDR3 has 14 residues. J lost 3 bases, V lost 4 bases, and 2 bases had no gene match. DNA for the CDR3: TGTGCCAGCAGCCCGGACAGGGCTAATGAAAAACTGTTTTTT. Translated, it gives CASSPDRANEKLFF.

This chain joins TRBV7-8 and TRBJ2-1; 9 positions match TRBD1. CDR3 length equals 14 residues. Germline V gene sequence: CDR1 SGHVS, CDR2 FQNEAQ. V lost 4 bases, J lost 4 bases, and 2 bases stayed unmatched. The DNA of the CDR3 is TGTGCCAGCAGCTGGGACAGGGCGTACAATGAGCAGTTCTTC. The encoded protein is CASSWDRAYNEQFF.

The chain uses TRBV7-8 and TRBJ2-5; possibly TRBD2 for D (6 bases). CDR1 and CDR2 from the germline V gene are SGHVS and FQNEAQ. The CDR3 covers 13 residues. V was shortened by 4 bases and J by 3 bases, with 9 bases between the two germline ends. CDR3 protein: CASSYREKETQYF. CDR3 DNA sequence: TGTGCCAGCAGCTACCGGGAGAAAGAGACCCAGTACTTC.

The chain couples TRBV28 to TRBJ2-4, with 8 positions matching TRBD2. Trimming cost V 2 bases and J 0 bases; bases outside gene matches: 9. Germline assignment: CDR1 MDHEN and CDR2 SYDVKM. This CDR3 is 18 amino acids long. The CDR3, as DNA: TGTGCCAGCAGTTTAAAATCGGGGGGGACCCAAGCCAAAAACATTCAGTACTTC. Protein sequence: CASSLKSGGTQAKNIQYF. The whole variable domain, remainder taken from reference TRBV28 and TRBJ2-4, is DVKVTQSSRYLVKRTGEKVFLECVQDMDHENMFWYRQDPGLGLRLIYFSYDVKMKEKGDIPEGYSVSREKKERFSLILESASTNQTSMYLCASSLKSGGTQAKNIQYFGAGTRLSVL.

A single count supports this clone. The genes are TRBV29-1 and TRBJ2-7; 8 bases fit TRBD1. The germline V gene encodes CDR1 SQVTM and CDR2 ANQGSEA. The trim removed 5 bases at V and 5 bases at J, leaving 8 bases unmatched. The length of the CDR3 is 13 residues. The CDR3 nucleotides are TGCAGCGTTAGGGGGACAGGAAAGCACGAGCAGTACTTC. Protein: CSVRGTGKHEQYF.

The chain is built from TRBV5-1 and TRBJ2-5; 9 positions agree with TRBD1. CDR3 size: 16 residues. Germline V lookup: CDR1 SGHRS, CDR2 YFSETQ. The V and J ends lost 1 base and 5 bases, in that order; junction bases with no gene match: 9. CDR3 in amino acids: CASSLLGQGVGETQYF. CDR3 bases: TGCGCCAGCAGCTTGTTGGGACAGGGCGTTGGGGAGACCCAGTACTTC.

This chain uses TRBV21-1 with TRBJ1-6. TRBV21-1 is marked as a pseudogene. The CDR3 has 14 residues. The CDR3 loop reads CASSMEGNHSPLHF. In DNA form, the CDR3 reads TGTGCCAGCAGCATGGAGGGGAATCATTCACCCCTCCACTTT.

The chain has TRBV27 and TRBJ2-3, with 9 bases fitting TRBD2. Germline CDR1 is MNHEY and CDR2 is SMNVEV (reference sequence). With V trimmed by 5 bases and J by 1 base, 7 bases remained unmatched. The CDR3 runs 16 residues. CDR3 DNA sequence: TGTGCCAGCAGTCTAGGGAGACTAGCGGGCACAGATACGCAGTATTTT. Translated, it gives CASSLGRLAGTDTQYF.

The J gene is TRBJ2-7, the V gene TRBV6-6; TRBD2 might be the D (6 bases). The CDR3 is 15 amino acids. The germline gives CDR1 MNHNY, CDR2 SVGAGI (reference sequence). The V end was cut by 2 bases, the J end by 4 bases, with 15 bases between. CDR3: CASSYGGISAYEQYF. CDR3 nucleotide sequence: TGTGCCAGCAGTTACGGGGGGATTTCGGCGTACGAGCAGTACTTC.

The chain uses TRBV24-1 and TRBJ2-1; 7 bases fit TRBD2. Germline V lookup: CDR1 KGHDR, CDR2 SFDVKD. CDR3 length: 16 amino acids. Germline trimming cut 1 base from V and 3 bases from J; bases unmatched to any gene: 5. CDR3 nucleotide sequence: TGTGCCACCAGTGATTTAGGAGCGGGGAACTACAATGAGCAGTTCTTC. Translation: CATSDLGAGNYNEQFF.

The rearrangement links TRBV6-5 to TRBJ2-7, with 8 bases fitting TRBD1. The CDR3 is 15 residues long. Trimming at V came to 6 bases and at J to 3 bases, leaving 10 bases not matched to a gene. The germline V gene has CDR1 MNHEY and CDR2 SVGAGI. The CDR3 DNA sequence: TGTGCCAGCAGGCACCTCGGGACAGGCCTCTACGAGCAGTACGTC. It is translated as CASRHLGTGLYEQYV.

J is TRBJ1-1 and V is TRBV5-1, with TRBD1 identical over 8 bases. V lost 3 bases and J lost 4; bases outside the gene matches: 8. Germline V gives CDR1 SGHRS, CDR2 YFSETQ. This CDR3 region has 15 residues. The chain's CDR3 is CASSSGQGGATEAFF. CDR3 bases: TGCGCCAGCAGCTCAGGACAGGGTGGGGCCACTGAAGCTTTCTTT.

V usage is TRBV7-2 and J usage is TRBJ2-5, with TRBD2 matching over 10 bases. V trimming: 6 bases; J trimming: 3 bases; junction bases outside the gene matches: 4. CDR3 length: 14 residues. Per germline, CDR1 SGHTA and CDR2 FQGNSA. The CDR3 spells CASRSAGGEETQYF. The CDR3 region has the DNA TGTGCCAGCAGATCAGCGGGGGGGGAAGAGACCCAGTACTTC.

The chain couples TRBV5-1 to TRBJ2-3; D might be TRBD2 (5 bases). Germline CDR1 and CDR2: SGHRS and YFSETQ. The CDR3 is made up of 16 amino acids. V lost 4 bases and J 6 bases, leaving 21 bases between the germline ends. CDR3 coding DNA: TGCGCCAGCAGCGCCAATCTAGCCAACGATGGGGATACGCAGTATTTT. Its protein is CASSANLANDGDTQYF.

The chain uses TRBV18 and TRBJ2-3; 7 bases agree with TRBD1. CDR3 length: 14 residues. The J segment lost 2 bases and the V segment lost 6 bases, leaving 5 bases of the junction unmatched. The germline CDR1 and CDR2 sequences are KGHSH and LQKENI. The CDR3 here is CASSRDSNTDTQYF. In DNA, the CDR3 is TGTGCCAGCTCCCGGGACAGCAACACAGATACGCAGTATTTT.

CDR3 sequence: CASSLNPQGETQYF. The CDR3 DNA reads TGTGCCAGCAGCTTAAACCCACAGGGGGAGACCCAGTACTTC. The chain joins TRBV11-2 to TRBJ2-5; 7 bases are a match to TRBD1. The junction had 5 bases not matched to a gene; V was cut back by 2 bases and J by 5 bases. Germline V gene lookup returns CDR1 SGHAT and CDR2 FQNNGV. The CDR3 contains 14 residues.

The rearrangement uses TRBV5-6 and TRBJ2-5; unclear D gene. The germline V gene has CDR1 SGHDT and CDR2 YYEEEE. Between the trimmed V and J ends, which lost 2 bases and 5 bases, there was a span of 10 bases. The CDR3 runs 13 residues. The CDR3 DNA is TGTGCCAGCAGCTTCGAGGTGGGTGAGACCCAGTACTTC. Amino acid sequence: CASSFEVGETQYF.

CDR3 DNA: TGTGCCAGCAGCCAAGATGGAGATCAGCCCCAGCATTTT. Its protein product is CASSQDGDQPQHF. The chain has TRBV3-1 (or the pseudogene TRBV3-2) and TRBJ1-5, with D unclear. Germline V gene sequence: CDR1 LGHDT, CDR2 YNNKEL (reference sequence). Trimming pared 0 bases from V and 5 bases from J, leaving 5 bases between. The CDR3 runs 13 residues.